This entry features one TCR beta chain sequence. What it recognizes is unknown. The data derive from a study of blood T cells in healthy people across ages. Study-level findings and limits: Age advanced and TCR beta diversity per million T cells fell, roughly linearly. Relative to aged donors, long-lived donors carried more naive CD4+ cells and displayed higher diversity.

Using a J-beta primer mix together with a sample-barcoded 5' primer, a second PCR was run for roughly 6 to 12 cycles. A single record per CDR3 protein comes from TCRdb applying MiXCR to the 5' RACE reads. Counted here are under 2,000,000 distinct CDR3 sequences, 40% to 55% occurring once; the ten biggest clones make up less than 2.5%. Per individual sample, total RNA of at least 5 micrograms was extracted. V was pared by 2 bases and J by 5 bases, with 12 bases between. CDR1 is MNHEY, CDR2 SVGAGI, per germline. The CDR3 sequence is 14 residues long. This sequence joins TRBV6-5 and TRBJ1-2; D perhaps matches TRBD1 (6 bases). The source material was blood. The clonotype originates from a woman in her thirties or forties in good health. This CDR3 is CASSYQDQGYGYTF. As DNA, the CDR3 is TGTGCCAGCAGTTACCAAGACCAGGGGTATGGCTACACCTTC.